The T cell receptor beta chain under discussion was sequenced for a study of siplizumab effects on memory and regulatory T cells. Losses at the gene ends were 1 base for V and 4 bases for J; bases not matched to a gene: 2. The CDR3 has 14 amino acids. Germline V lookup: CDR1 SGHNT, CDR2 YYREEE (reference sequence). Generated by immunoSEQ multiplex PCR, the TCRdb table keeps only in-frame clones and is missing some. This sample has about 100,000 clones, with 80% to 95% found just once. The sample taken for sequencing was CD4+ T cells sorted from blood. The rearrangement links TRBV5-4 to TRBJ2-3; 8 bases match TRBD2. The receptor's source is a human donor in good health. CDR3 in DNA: TGTGCCAGCAGCTTGACGGGGGGGCCAGATACGCAGTATTTT. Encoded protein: CASSLTGGPDTQYF.